Listed here are 19 T cell receptor beta chains from one sample, sequenced in a study of CXCR3-negative and CXCR3-positive naive CD8 T cells. Through 5' RACE with UMI labels, the TRB cDNA libraries were prepared. TCRdb reworked the 5' RACE reads into one entry per CDR3 protein, no DNA. In all, the sample yields some 41,000 distinct CDR3 sequences. Specimen: naive CXCR3- CD8+ T cells from blood. Subset meaning: CD45RO-CCR7+CD27+CD95- naive CD8+ T cells lacking CXCR3 (TNR3-). Receptor source: a human donor in good health. Some clones in this sample may be carry-over from other donors' samples.

The chain joins TRBV27 to TRBJ1-3. The CDR3 has 14 amino acids. Germline V gene lookup returns CDR1 MNHEY and CDR2 SMNVEV (reference sequence). The CDR3 sequence is CASSKGSSGNTIYF.

This chain connects TRBV4-3 to TRBJ1-1; TCRdb calls TRBD1, which cannot be checked without DNA. The CDR3 is made up of 13 amino acids. Germline V gives CDR1 LGHNA, CDR2 YSLEER. Here the CDR3 reads CASSRGLSTEAFF.

The chain combines TRBV29-1 with TRBJ2-1; TCRdb selects TRBD2, and the lack of DNA leaves this call unchecked. Germline V gives CDR1 SQVTM, CDR2 ANQGSEA. The CDR3 consists of 15 residues. CDR3 in amino acids: CSVNPSERGTNEQFF.

The CDR3 spells CSAVPAATNEQFF. V is TRBV29-1 and J is TRBJ2-1; TCRdb calls TRBD1, which cannot be checked without DNA. The germline gives CDR1 SQVTM, CDR2 ANQGSEA. The CDR3 totals 13 residues.

The chain combines TRBV20-1 with TRBJ1-1; the D call from TCRdb, TRBD1, cannot be confirmed without DNA. The CDR3 is made up of 13 amino acids. Germline V gene data show CDR1 as DFQATT and CDR2 as SNEGSKA (reference sequence). CDR3 in amino acids: CSARGQGDTEAFF.

This sequence joins TRBV12-3 or TRBV12-4 and TRBJ2-1; TCRdb selects TRBD2, and the lack of DNA leaves this call unchecked. CDR3 length equals 14 residues. CDR3: CASSELAGVGEQFF.

The rearrangement uses TRBV7-2 and TRBJ1-2. Germline CDR1 is SGHTA and CDR2 is FQGNSA. The CDR3 extends over 14 amino acids. The CDR3 loop reads CASSFLYDSGGYTF.

The J gene is TRBJ2-5, the V gene TRBV12-3 or TRBV12-4; TCRdb proposes TRBD2, but this gene call is untestable without DNA. This CDR3 spans 16 amino acids. The CDR3 here is CACSLIPSGMGETQYF.

V gene TRBV12-3 or TRBV12-4 combines with J gene TRBJ2-1; the D gene TCRdb calls, TRBD1, cannot be checked with no DNA. The CDR3 contains 15 residues. This chain's CDR3 is CAKFPRPGGGNEQFF.

This sequence joins TRBV29-1 and TRBJ2-1; TCRdb's D call of TRBD1 is untestable without DNA. CDR1 is SQVTM, CDR2 ANQGSEA, per germline. This CDR3 has 13 amino acids. CDR3 in amino acids: CSVGDSRDNEQFF.

The chain joins TRBV19 to TRBJ2-1; TCRdb's D call of TRBD1 is untestable without DNA. Germline CDR1 is LNHDA and CDR2 is SQIVND (reference sequence). This CDR3 is built from 16 residues. The CDR3: CASSIMGQVNYNEQFF.

CDR3 in amino acids: CASSTGGFYEQYF. The chain employs TRBV7-9 and TRBJ2-7. From germline, CDR1 is SEHNR and CDR2 FQNEAQ (reference sequence). The length of the CDR3 is 13 residues.

V and J are TRBV28 and TRBJ2-5; the TCRdb D gene call, TRBD1, has no DNA to confirm it. This CDR3 comprises 14 residues. Germline CDR1 MDHEN, CDR2 SYDVKM. The CDR3 reads CASSSRTGVETQYF.

The chain joins TRBV29-1 to TRBJ2-7; the D call from TCRdb, TRBD1, cannot be confirmed without DNA. The CDR3 is made up of 14 amino acids. Germline CDR1 SQVTM, CDR2 ANQGSEA. The CDR3 spells CSAEGTGSSYEQYF.

The chain has TRBV7-3 and TRBJ2-3; TCRdb lists TRBD1, though no DNA is available to test this call. The CDR3 totals 15 residues. Germline CDR1 reads SGHTA; CDR2 reads FQGTGA. The CDR3: CASSLTRGAIDTQYF.

The chain carries TRBV20-1 and TRBJ1-1; as DNA is missing, the TRBD1 call by TCRdb cannot be tested. CDR3 length: 17 residues. CDR1 is DFQATT and CDR2 is SNEGSKA in the germline V gene (reference sequence). CDR3 amino acids: CSVGGPVDRESNTEAFF.

This chain connects TRBV7-3 to TRBJ1-1; TCRdb selects TRBD1, and the lack of DNA leaves this call unchecked. The CDR3 totals 15 residues. CDR1 and CDR2 (germline): SGHTA, FQGTGA. CDR3 sequence reads: CASSLLGGAGTEAFF.

The V gene is TRBV5-1, the J gene TRBJ1-1. CDR1 is SGHRS and CDR2 is YFSETQ in the germline V gene. The CDR3 consists of 14 residues. CDR3 region: CASSFLGSNTEAFF.

The chain is built from TRBV5-4 and TRBJ2-7. The germline CDR1 and CDR2 sequences are SGHNT and YYREEE (reference sequence). The CDR3 is 12 amino acids. The CDR3 region is CASSLTPYEQYF.